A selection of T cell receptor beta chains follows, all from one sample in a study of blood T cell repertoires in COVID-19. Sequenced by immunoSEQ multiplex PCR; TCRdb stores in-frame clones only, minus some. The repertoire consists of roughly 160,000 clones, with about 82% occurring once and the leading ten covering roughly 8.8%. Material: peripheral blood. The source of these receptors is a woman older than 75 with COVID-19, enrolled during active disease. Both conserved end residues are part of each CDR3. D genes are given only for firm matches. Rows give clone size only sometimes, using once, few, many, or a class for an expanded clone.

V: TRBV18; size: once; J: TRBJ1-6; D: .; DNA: TGTGCCAGCTCACCTGGACAAAATTCACCCCTCCACTTT; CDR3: CASSPGQNSPLHF
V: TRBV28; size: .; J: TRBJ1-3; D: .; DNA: TGTGCCAGCAGTTCCACGGGACAACGACTCTCTGGAAACACCATATATTTT; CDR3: CASSSTGQRLSGNTIYF
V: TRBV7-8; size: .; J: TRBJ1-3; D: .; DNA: TGTGCCAGCAGCTTAGGGGGAGAGGCTGGAAACACCATATATTTT; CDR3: CASSLGGEAGNTIYF
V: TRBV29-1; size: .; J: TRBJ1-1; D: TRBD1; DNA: TGCAGCGTTGGCGAGACAGGGCCGAACACTGAAGCTTTCTTT; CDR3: CSVGETGPNTEAFF
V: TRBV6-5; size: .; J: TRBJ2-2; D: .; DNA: TGTGCCAGCAGTTACTCGATGGGCCAGAACACCGGGGAGCTGTTTTTT; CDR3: CASSYSMGQNTGELFF
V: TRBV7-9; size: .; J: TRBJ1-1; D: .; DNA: TGTGCCAGCGGCGCGACAGCCATCCTTTTCTTT; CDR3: CASGATAILFF
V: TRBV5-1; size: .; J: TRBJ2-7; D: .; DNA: TGCGCCAGCAGCTTGGTACGCGGGGCAAATACCTACGAGCAGTACTTC; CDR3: CASSLVRGANTYEQYF
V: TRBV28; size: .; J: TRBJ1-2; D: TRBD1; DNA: TGTGCCAGCCGCCAGGGGGCCGACTATGGCTACACCTTC; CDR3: CASRQGADYGYTF
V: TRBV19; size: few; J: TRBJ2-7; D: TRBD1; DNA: TGTGCCAGTAGTTTATCACGCGGGACAGGGCCTCTTACCTACGAGCAGTACTTC; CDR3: CASSLSRGTGPLTYEQYF
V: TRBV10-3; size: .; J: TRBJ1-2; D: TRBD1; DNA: TGTGCCATCAGTGGGGGACAGGCCCTTGCTGGCTACACCTTC; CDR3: CAISGGQALAGYTF
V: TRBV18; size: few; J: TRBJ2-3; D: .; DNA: TGTGCCAGCTCACCACCGGGAGGAGTCACAGATACGCAGTATTTT; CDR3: CASSPPGGVTDTQYF
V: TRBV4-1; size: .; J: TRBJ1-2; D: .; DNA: TGCGCCAGCAGCCAAGAGAGACAGCCCCGATACTATGGCTACACCTTC; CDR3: CASSQERQPRYYGYTF
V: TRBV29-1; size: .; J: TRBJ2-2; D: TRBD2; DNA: TGCAGCATCCGGGCGGGGGCCGGGGAGCTGTTTTTT; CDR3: CSIRAGAGELFF
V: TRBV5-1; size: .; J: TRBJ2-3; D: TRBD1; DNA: TGCGCCAGCAGCTTGGGTGGGACAGGGGGCGCAGATACGCAGTATTTT; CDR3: CASSLGGTGGADTQYF
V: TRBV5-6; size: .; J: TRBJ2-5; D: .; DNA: TGTGCCAGCAGCTTGGGTAGTACCCAAGAGACCCAGTACTTC; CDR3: CASSLGSTQETQYF
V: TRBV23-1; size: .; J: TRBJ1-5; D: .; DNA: TGCGCCAGCAGCCTAACTTTGGACCTTAAGTTCGGGGAGCCCCAGCATTTT; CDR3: CASSLTLDLKFGEPQHF
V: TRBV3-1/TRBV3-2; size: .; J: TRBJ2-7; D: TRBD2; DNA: TGTGCCAGCAGCCAAGGGCTAGCGGGAGGACCATCCTACGAGCAGTACTTC; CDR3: CASSQGLAGGPSYEQYF
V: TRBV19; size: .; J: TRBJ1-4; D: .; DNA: TGTGCCAGTAGTACAGGCCGGGGAGGCGAAAAACTGTTTTTT; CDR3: CASSTGRGGEKLFF
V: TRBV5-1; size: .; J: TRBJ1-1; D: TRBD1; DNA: TGCGCCAGCAGCTTGGTCCAGGGGGACACTGAAGCTTTCTTT; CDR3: CASSLVQGDTEAFF
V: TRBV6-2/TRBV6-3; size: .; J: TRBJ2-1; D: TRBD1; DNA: TGTGCCAGCAGTTACAGGGGGCTAGTCTTATGGGAGCAGTTCTTC; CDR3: CASSYRGLVLWEQFF
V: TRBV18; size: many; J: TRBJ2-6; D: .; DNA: TGTGCCAGCTCACCATCAAAACAGGGTACCGGGGCCAACGTCCTGACTTTC; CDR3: CASSPSKQGTGANVLTF
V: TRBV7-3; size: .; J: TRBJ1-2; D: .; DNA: TGTGCCAGCAGCCACAAAGCGGAGATACCGACATATGGCTACACCTTC; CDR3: CASSHKAEIPTYGYTF
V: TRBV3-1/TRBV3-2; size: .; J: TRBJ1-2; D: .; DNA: TGTGCCAGCAGCCAGGGGGCCGGGCAGGCCTATGGCTACACCTTC; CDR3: CASSQGAGQAYGYTF
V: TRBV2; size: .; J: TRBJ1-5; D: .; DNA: TGTGCCAGCAGTGTTGAAGGAGTGGGCAATCAGCCCCAGCATTTT; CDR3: CASSVEGVGNQPQHF
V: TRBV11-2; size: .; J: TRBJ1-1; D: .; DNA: TGTGCCAGCAGCTCCGCTGAAGCTTTCTTT; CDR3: CASSSAEAFF
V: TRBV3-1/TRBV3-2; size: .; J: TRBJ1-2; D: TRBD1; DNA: TGTGCCAGCAGCCCTCCGACAGGGAATGGCTACACCTTC; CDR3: CASSPPTGNGYTF
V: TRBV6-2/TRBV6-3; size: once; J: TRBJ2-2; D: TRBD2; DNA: TGTGCCAGCAGTTACACGGGAGGTCCAAACACCGGGGAGCTGTTTTTT; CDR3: CASSYTGGPNTGELFF
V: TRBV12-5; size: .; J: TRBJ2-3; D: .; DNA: TGTGCTAGTGGTGGCGTTGGGAGTAGCACAGATACGCAGTATTTT; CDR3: CASGGVGSSTDTQYF
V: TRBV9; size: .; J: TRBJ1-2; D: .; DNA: TGTGCCAGCAGCTCCTACAGGTCTGAATTATACGGCTACACCTTC; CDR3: CASSSYRSELYGYTF
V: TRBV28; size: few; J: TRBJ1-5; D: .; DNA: TGTGCCAGTTGCCCCCAGGACTTCAATCAGCCCCAGCATTTT; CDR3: CASCPQDFNQPQHF
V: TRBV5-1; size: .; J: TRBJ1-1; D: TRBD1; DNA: TGCGCCAGCAGCGGCACAGGGGGCCCGAACACTGAAGCTTTCTTT; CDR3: CASSGTGGPNTEAFF
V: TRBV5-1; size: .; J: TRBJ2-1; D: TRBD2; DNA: TGCGCCAGCAGCTTGGCCGCGGGACTAGCGGGAGGTAGGGAGCAGTTCTTC; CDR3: CASSLAAGLAGGREQFF